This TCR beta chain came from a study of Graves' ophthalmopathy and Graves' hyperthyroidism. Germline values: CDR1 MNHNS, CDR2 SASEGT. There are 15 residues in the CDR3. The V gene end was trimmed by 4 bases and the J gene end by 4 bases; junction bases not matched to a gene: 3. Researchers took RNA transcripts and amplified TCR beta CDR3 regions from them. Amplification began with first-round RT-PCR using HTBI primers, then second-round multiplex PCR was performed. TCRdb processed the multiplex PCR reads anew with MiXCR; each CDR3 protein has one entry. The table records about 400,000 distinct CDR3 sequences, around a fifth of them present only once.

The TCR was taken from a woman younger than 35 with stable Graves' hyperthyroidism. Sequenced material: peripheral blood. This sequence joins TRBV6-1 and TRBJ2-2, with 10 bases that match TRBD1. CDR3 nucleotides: TGTGCCAGCAGTGCTTGGACAGGGGGCACCGGGGAGCTGTTTTTT. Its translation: CASSAWTGGTGELFF.